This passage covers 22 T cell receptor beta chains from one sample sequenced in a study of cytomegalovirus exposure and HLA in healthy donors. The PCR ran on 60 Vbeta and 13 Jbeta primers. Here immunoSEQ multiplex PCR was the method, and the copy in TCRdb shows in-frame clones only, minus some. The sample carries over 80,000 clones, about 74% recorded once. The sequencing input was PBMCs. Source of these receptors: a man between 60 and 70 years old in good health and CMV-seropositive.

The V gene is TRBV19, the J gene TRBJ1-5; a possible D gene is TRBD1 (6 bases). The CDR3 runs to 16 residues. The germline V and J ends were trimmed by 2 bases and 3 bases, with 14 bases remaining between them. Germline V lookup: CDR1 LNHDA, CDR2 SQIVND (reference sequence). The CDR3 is CASSIPGTPPNQPQHF. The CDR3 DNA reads TGTGCCAGTAGTATACCCGGGACACCCCCCAATCAGCCCCAGCATTTT. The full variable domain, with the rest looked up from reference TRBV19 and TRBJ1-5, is DGGITQSPKYLFRKEGQNVTLSCEQNLNHDAMYWYRQDPGQGLRLIYYSQIVNDFQKGDIAEGYSVSREKKESFPLTVTSAQKNPTAFYLCASSIPGTPPNQPQHFGDGTRLSIL.

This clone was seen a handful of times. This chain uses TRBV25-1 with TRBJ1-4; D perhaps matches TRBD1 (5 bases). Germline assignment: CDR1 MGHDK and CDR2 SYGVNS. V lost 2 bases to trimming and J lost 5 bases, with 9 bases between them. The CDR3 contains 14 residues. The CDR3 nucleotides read TGTGCCAGCAGTGAACGCGGGGCCAATGAAAAACTGTTTTTT. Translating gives CASSERGANEKLFF. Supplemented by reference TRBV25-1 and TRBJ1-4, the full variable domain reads EADIYQTPRYLVIGTGKKITLECSQTMGHDKMYWYQQDPGMELHLIHYSYGVNSTEKGDLSSESTVSRIRTEHFPLTLESARPSHTSQYLCASSERGANEKLFFGSGTQLSVL.

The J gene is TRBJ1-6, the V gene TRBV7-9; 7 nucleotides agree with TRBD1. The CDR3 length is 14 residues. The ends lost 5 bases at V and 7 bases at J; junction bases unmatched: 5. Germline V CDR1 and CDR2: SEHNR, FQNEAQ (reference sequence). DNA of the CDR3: TGTGCCAGCAGCCCCGGGACAGTGAATTCACCCCTCCACTTT. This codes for CASSPGTVNSPLHF.

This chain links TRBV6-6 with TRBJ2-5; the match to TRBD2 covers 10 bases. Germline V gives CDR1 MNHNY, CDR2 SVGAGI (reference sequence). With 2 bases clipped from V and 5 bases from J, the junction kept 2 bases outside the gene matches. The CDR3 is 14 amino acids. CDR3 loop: CASSYLAGAETQYF. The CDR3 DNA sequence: TGTGCCAGCAGTTACCTAGCGGGGGCGGAGACCCAGTACTTC.

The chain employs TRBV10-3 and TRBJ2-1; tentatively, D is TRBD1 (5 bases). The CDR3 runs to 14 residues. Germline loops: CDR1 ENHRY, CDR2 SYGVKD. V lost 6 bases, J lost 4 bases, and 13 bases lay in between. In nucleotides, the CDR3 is TGTGCCATCAGGACCGACAGAACTTACAATGAGCAGTTCTTC. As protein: CAIRTDRTYNEQFF.

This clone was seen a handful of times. The CDR3 DNA reads TGTGCCAGCAGTAGACAGGGCGCGAAAGAGACCCAGTACTTC. Protein product: CASSRQGAKETQYF. The chain carries TRBV6-1 and TRBJ2-5, with TRBD1 matching 7 bases. The V and J ends lost 5 bases and 3 bases, in that order; junction bases with no gene match: 6. Germline assignment: CDR1 MNHNS and CDR2 SASEGT. The CDR3 has 14 amino acids.

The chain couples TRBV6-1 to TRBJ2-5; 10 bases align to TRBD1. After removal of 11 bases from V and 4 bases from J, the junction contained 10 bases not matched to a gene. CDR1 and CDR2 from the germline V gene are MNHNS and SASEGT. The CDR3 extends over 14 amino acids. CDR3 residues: CASWDRGIIETQYF. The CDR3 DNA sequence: TGTGCCTCCTGGGACAGGGGAATTATAGAGACCCAGTACTTC.

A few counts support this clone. DNA of the CDR3: TGTGCCACCAGCAGAGGCAGGACAGGGGTCAATGAGCAGTTCTTC. It translates to CATSRGRTGVNEQFF. This sequence joins TRBV15 and TRBJ2-1, with 9 bases aligning to TRBD1. CDR1 is LNHNV, CDR2 YYDKDF, per germline (reference sequence). The CDR3 is 15 amino acids. The J segment lost 6 bases and the V segment lost 1 base, leaving 4 bases of the junction unmatched. Using reference TRBV15 and TRBJ2-1 for the parts outside the CDR3, the full variable domain is DAMVIQNPRYQVTQFGKPVTLSCSQTLNHNVMYWYQQKSSQAPKLLFHYYDKDFNNEADTPDNFQSRRPNTSFCFLDIRSPGLGDTAMYLCATSRGRTGVNEQFFGPGTRLTVL.

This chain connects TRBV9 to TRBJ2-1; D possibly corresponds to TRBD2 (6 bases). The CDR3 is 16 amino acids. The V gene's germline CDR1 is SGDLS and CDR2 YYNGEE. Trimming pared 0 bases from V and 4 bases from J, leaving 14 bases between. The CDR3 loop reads CASSVGGAEGYNEQFF. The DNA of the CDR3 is TGTGCCAGCAGCGTAGGGGGAGCGGAGGGATACAATGAGCAGTTCTTC.

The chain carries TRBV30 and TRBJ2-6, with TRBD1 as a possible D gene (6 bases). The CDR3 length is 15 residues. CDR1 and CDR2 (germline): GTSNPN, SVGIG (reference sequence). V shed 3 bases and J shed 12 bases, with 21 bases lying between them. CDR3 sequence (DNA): TGTGCCTGGAGCCGGGACACCTTTCTTTCTAGCGTCCTGACTTTC. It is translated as CAWSRDTFLSSVLTF.

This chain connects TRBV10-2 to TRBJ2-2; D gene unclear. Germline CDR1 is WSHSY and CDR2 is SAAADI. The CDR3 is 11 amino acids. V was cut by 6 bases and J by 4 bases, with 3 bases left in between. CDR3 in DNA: TGCGCCAGCAGCGTCACCGGGGAGCTGTTTTTT. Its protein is CASSVTGELFF.

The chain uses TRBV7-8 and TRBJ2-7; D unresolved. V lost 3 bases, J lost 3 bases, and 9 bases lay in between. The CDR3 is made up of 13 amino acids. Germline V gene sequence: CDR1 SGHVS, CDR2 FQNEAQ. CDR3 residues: CASSFQTHYEQYF. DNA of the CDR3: TGTGCCAGCAGCTTTCAGACTCACTACGAGCAGTACTTC.

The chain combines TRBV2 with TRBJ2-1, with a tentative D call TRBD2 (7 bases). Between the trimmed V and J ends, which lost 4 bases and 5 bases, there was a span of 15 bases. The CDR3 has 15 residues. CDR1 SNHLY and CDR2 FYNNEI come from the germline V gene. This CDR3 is CASSAVGGPNNEQFF. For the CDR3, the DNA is TGTGCCAGCAGTGCTGTCGGGGGGCCCAACAATGAGCAGTTCTTC.

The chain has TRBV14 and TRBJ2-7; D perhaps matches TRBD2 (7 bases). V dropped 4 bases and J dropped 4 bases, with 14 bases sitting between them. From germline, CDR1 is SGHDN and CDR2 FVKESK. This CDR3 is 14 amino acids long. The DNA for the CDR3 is TGTGCCAGCAGCCGGGGGGGCCGTAGGTACGAGCAGTACTTC. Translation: CASSRGGRRYEQYF. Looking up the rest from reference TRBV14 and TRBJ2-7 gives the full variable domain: EAGVTQFPSHSVIEKGQTVTLRCDPISGHDNLYWYRRVMGKEIKFLLHFVKESKQDESGMPNNRFLAERTGGTYSTLKVQPAELEDSGVYFCASSRGGRRYEQYFGPGTRLTVT.

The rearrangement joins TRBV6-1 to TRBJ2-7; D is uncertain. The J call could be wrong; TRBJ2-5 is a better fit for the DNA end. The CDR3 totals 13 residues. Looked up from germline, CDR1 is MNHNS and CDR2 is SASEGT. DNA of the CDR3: TGTGCCAGCAGTGAATCATGGCAGCGGACCCAGTACTTC. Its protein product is CASSESWQRTQYF.

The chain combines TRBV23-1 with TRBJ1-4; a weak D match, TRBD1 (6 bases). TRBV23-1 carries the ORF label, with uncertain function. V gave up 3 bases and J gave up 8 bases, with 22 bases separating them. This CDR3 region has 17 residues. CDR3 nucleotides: TGCGCCAGCAGTCACAAACAGGGCGAGAAAGCCAACGAAAAACTGTTTTTT. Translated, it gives CASSHKQGEKANEKLFF.

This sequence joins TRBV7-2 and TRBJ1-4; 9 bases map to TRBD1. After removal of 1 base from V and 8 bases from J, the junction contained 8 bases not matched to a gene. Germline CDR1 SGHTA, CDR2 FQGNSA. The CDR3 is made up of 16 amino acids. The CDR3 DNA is TGTGCCAGCAGCTTAGGAGGGACAGGGAGGAGGGAAAAACTGTTTTTT. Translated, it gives CASSLGGTGRREKLFF.

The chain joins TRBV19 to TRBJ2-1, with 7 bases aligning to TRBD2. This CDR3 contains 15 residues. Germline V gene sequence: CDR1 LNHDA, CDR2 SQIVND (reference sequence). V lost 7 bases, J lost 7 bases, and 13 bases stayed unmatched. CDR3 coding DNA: TGTGCCAGTACCCCTAGGGCAGGGAGGGTAAATGAGCAGTTCTTC. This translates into CASTPRAGRVNEQFF.

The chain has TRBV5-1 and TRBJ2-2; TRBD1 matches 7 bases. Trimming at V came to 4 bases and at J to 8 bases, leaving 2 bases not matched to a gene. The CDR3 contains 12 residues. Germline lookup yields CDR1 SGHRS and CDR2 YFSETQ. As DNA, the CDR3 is TGCGCCAGCAGCCAGGACAGGGGGGAGCTGTTTTTT. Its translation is CASSQDRGELFF.

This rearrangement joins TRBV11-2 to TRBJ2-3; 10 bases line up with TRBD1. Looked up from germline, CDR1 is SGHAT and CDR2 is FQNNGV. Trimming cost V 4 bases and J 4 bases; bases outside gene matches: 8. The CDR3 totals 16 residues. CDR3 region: CASSSSSGTGADTQYF. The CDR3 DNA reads TGTGCCAGCAGCTCCTCCTCCGGGACAGGGGCAGATACGCAGTATTTT.

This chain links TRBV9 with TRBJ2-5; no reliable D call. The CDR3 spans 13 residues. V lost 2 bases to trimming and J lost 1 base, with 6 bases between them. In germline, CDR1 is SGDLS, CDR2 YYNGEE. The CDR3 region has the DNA TGTGCCAGCAGCGTCGATAGCCAAGAGACCCAGTACTTC. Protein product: CASSVDSQETQYF.

CDR3 in DNA: TGTGCCACCAGCAGAGATCGGGCTAGCGGGGGCACCTACGAGCAGTACTTC. Encoded protein: CATSRDRASGGTYEQYF. The rearrangement joins TRBV15 to TRBJ2-7; TRBD2 matches 10 bases. CDR1 is LNHNV and CDR2 is YYDKDF in the germline V gene (reference sequence). The CDR3 loop spans 17 amino acids. V shed 0 bases and J 2 bases; nucleotides not matched to a gene: 7.